These 30 T cell receptor beta chains were all obtained from the same sample, sequenced in a study of post-analysis software for immune sequencing data. The TCR beta cDNA libraries carried unique molecular identifiers. TCRdb used MiXCR to reprocess the PCR reads, holding one entry per CDR3 protein. The sample lists over 150,000 distinct CDR3 sequences, roughly 31% seen once, with approximately 1.5% in the top ten. For these TCRs, the target antigens are not known. General study points: About 5 TRBV segments occurring more often in patients than controls included TRBV5-6, TRBV5-1 and TRBV20-1.

The sequenced sample consisted of blood. Receptors originate from a girl under 18 with multiple sclerosis.

The chain recombines TRBV10-2 with TRBJ1-1; D is perhaps TRBD1 (5 bases). Trimming cost V 7 bases and J 1 base, with 16 bases left between them. Germline assignment: CDR1 WSHSY and CDR2 SAAADI. The CDR3 is 15 amino acids. CDR3 nucleotides: TGCGCCAGCATTGGTAACAGGATTCGGAACACTGAAGCTTTCTTT. Residues: CASIGNRIRNTEAFF.

The sample holds many counts of this clonotype. One end of the junction varies from germline; a read error may be responsible. The chain combines TRBV29-1 with TRBJ2-1; TRBD2 aligns across 14 bases. CDR1 is SQVTM and CDR2 is ANQGSEA in the germline V gene. The CDR3 is 16 residues long. The CDR3 protein is CSVGPGTSGSQNGQFF. Written as DNA, the CDR3 is TGCAGCGTTGGCCCCGGGACTAGCGGGAGTCAGAATGGGCAGTTCTTC.

Many counts were recorded for this clonotype. The chain has TRBV27 and TRBJ2-1; 14 positions match TRBD2. The CDR3 consists of 16 residues. The germline CDR1 and CDR2 sequences are MNHEY and SMNVEV (reference sequence). V lost 3 bases and J lost 10; bases outside the gene matches: 8. DNA for the CDR3: TGTGCCAGCAGTTTCGGGGGACTAGCGGGAGTACAAGAGCAGTTCTTC. Residues: CASSFGGLAGVQEQFF.

CDR3 sequence reads: CASSNTGELFF. The CDR3, as DNA: TGTGCCAGCAGTAACACCGGGGAGCTGTTTTTT. The chain carries TRBV3-1 and TRBJ2-2; D remains ambiguous. V lost 6 bases to trimming and J lost 2 bases, with 1 base between them. Germline CDR1 and CDR2: LGHDT and YNNKEL (reference sequence). CDR3 length: 11 residues.

This clonotype was picked up many times. The chain has TRBV7-3 and TRBJ2-7; TRBD1 agrees at 8 bases. The germline V gene has CDR1 SGHTA and CDR2 FQGTGA. The V segment lost 5 bases and the J segment 7 bases; nucleotides outside the gene matches: 13. This CDR3 spans 15 amino acids. CDR3 residues: CASSQQGESGEEQYF. CDR3 bases: TGTGCCAGCAGCCAACAGGGGGAATCTGGGGAGGAGCAGTACTTC.

In its sample, this clonotype was seen once. This may be a read error, as it is one base from a much larger clone. V gene TRBV12-3 or TRBV12-4 combines with J gene TRBJ2-5; 7 bases line up with TRBD1. V was pared by 5 bases and J by 7 bases, with 4 bases of the junction left unmatched. This CDR3 has 12 amino acids. This chain's CDR3 is CASSQGDMTQYF. The CDR3, as DNA: TGTGCCAGCAGTCAGGGGGATATGACCCAGTACTTC.

The J gene is TRBJ2-2, the V gene TRBV5-1; D might be TRBD1 or TRBD2, each matching 5 bases. This CDR3 comprises 19 residues. Germline values: CDR1 SGHRS, CDR2 YFSETQ. Trimming took 0 bases from V and 3 from J, leaving 21 bases between them. CDR3 coding DNA: TGCGCCAGCAGCTTGGAGCTACCGGGACGGTTTTGGGACACCGGGGAGCTGTTTTTT. This encodes CASSLELPGRFWDTGELFF.

The CDR3 loop is CASSLGRGGMNTEAFF. The CDR3 DNA reads TGTGCCAGCAGCTTAGGCAGGGGAGGGATGAACACTGAAGCTTTCTTT. The V call is TRBV7-9, the J call TRBJ1-1; TRBD1 is a possible D gene (6 bases). CDR3 size: 16 residues. Trimming took 1 base from V and 0 from J, leaving 12 bases between them. Germline assignment: CDR1 SEHNR and CDR2 FQNEAQ (reference sequence).

This clonotype was seen a single time. A much more abundant neighbour one base away suggests this may be a read error. V gene TRBV6-6 combines with J gene TRBJ2-1; weak D call: TRBD1 (6 bases). Germline values: CDR1 MNHNY, CDR2 SVGAGI (reference sequence). There are 17 residues in the CDR3. The CDR3 nucleotides read TGTGCCAGCAGGGGGACAAGGGAAAAAAGCTCCTCCAATGAGCAGTTCTTC. The encoded protein is CASRGTREKSSSNEQFF.

This chain connects TRBV7-8 to TRBJ2-5; perhaps D is TRBD1 or TRBD2 (6 bases each). The V end lost 3 bases, the J end lost 7 bases, and 21 bases lay between the germline ends. In germline, CDR1 is SGHVS, CDR2 FQNEAQ. The CDR3 sequence is 16 residues long. CDR3 nucleotides: TGTGCCAGCAGCTTTCGGGGGCGATACGTCCGAGGGACCCAGTACTTC. Protein sequence: CASSFRGRYVRGTQYF. The entire variable domain, with the rest obtained from reference TRBV7-8 and TRBJ2-5, is as follows: GAGVSQSPRYKVAKRGQDVALRCDPISGHVSLFWYQQALGQGPEFLTYFQNEAQLDKSGLPSDRFFAERPEGSVSTLKIQRTQQEDSAVYLCASSFRGRYVRGTQYFGPGTRLLVL.

The J gene is TRBJ1-5, the V gene TRBV12-3 or TRBV12-4; D is undetermined. This CDR3 comprises 13 residues. Trimming stripped 6 bases from V and 9 bases from J, with 15 bases between. The CDR3 spells CASRFAPMLPQHF. The CDR3 DNA follows: TGTGCCAGCAGGTTCGCGCCCATGTTGCCCCAGCATTTT.

This clonotype came up many times. This chain connects TRBV29-1 to TRBJ2-1; possibly TRBD1 or TRBD2 for D (6 bases each). The CDR3 runs to 10 residues. The ends were cut back, 6 bases at V and 9 bases at J, with 9 bases in the middle. From germline, CDR1 is SQVTM and CDR2 ANQGSEA. CDR3 DNA sequence: TGCAGCGTCAGGGGAGGTGAGCAGTTCTTC. Translation: CSVRGGEQFF.

This clonotype was observed at least ten times. This chain uses TRBV7-2 with TRBJ2-7, with 7 bases matching TRBD2. The CDR3 runs 14 residues. V lost 5 bases to trimming and J lost 0 bases; unmatched junction nucleotides: 4. Per germline, CDR1 SGHTA and CDR2 FQGNSA. CDR3: CASSREEASYEQYF. CDR3 DNA sequence: TGTGCCAGCAGCCGGGAGGAAGCCTCCTACGAGCAGTACTTC.

This clonotype was seen a few times. V gene TRBV9 combines with J gene TRBJ1-1; D call uncertain. CDR1 and CDR2 (germline): SGDLS, YYNGEE. The CDR3 runs to 13 residues. V lost 3 bases, J lost 8 bases, and 14 bases lay in between. Here the CDR3 DNA reads TGTGCCAGCAGCGCGATGGTGGAAGGGGAAGCTTTCTTT. It yields the protein CASSAMVEGEAFF.

This clonotype has only a few counts. Being one base from a much bigger clone, this may be a read error. This sequence joins TRBV7-2 and TRBJ2-7; weak D call: TRBD2 (6 bases). CDR3 size: 14 residues. Germline lookup yields CDR1 SGHTA and CDR2 FQGNSA. Trimming pared 1 base from V and 3 bases from J, leaving 10 bases between. CDR3 residues: CASSLDPGDYEQYF. CDR3 nucleotide sequence: TGTGCCAGCAGCTTAGACCCGGGGGACTACGAGCAGTACTTC.

The CDR3 nucleotides are TGTGCCTGGAGTGTGGCAGGGGATGGCTACACCTTC. It yields the protein CAWSVAGDGYTF. This chain links TRBV30 with TRBJ1-2; D is perhaps TRBD1 (6 bases). Germline values: CDR1 GTSNPN, CDR2 SVGIG (reference sequence). Trimming cost V 0 bases and J 6 bases, with 8 bases left between them. The CDR3 has 12 residues.

The rearrangement links TRBV5-1 to TRBJ2-1; 9 nucleotides agree with TRBD1. CDR3 length equals 14 residues. Germline V CDR1 and CDR2: SGHRS, YFSETQ. The trim removed 4 bases at V and 9 bases at J, leaving 8 bases unmatched. CDR3 DNA sequence: TGCGCCAGCAGCCAAGACAGGGGGTGGGGTGAGCAGTTCTTC. Its translation is CASSQDRGWGEQFF.

The V gene is TRBV4-2, the J gene TRBJ1-2; 7 nucleotides agree with TRBD1. Germline V gene sequence: CDR1 LGHNA, CDR2 YNFKEQ. V lost 0 bases and J lost 5; bases outside the gene matches: 15. The length of the CDR3 is 18 residues. Here the CDR3 reads CASSQDLSFGTDLYGYTF. The DNA for the CDR3 is TGTGCCAGCAGCCAAGACCTTTCGTTCGGGACAGATCTTTATGGCTACACCTTC.

This clonotype was recorded at least ten times. The rearrangement links TRBV5-6 to TRBJ2-7; 7 bases are shared with TRBD1. CDR3 length equals 13 residues. J lost 6 bases, V lost 4 bases, and 7 bases had no gene match. The germline CDR1 and CDR2 sequences are SGHDT and YYEEEE. CDR3 region: CASSLRQGREQYF. The CDR3 nucleotides are TGTGCCAGCAGCCTCCGACAGGGACGCGAGCAGTACTTC.

This clonotype was detected many times. V gene TRBV7-2 combines with J gene TRBJ2-3; TRBD2 matches at 14 bases. Germline V gene lookup returns CDR1 SGHTA and CDR2 FQGNSA. Trimming cost V 1 base and J 4 bases; bases outside gene matches: 1. The CDR3 totals 16 residues. The DNA of the CDR3 is TGTGCCAGCAGCTTAGTGGGACTAGCGGGAGCAGATACGCAGTATTTT. Translating it yields CASSLVGLAGADTQYF.

This clonotype was observed at least ten times. The chain is built from TRBV10-3 and TRBJ2-3, with TRBD2 matching over 16 bases. The CDR3 loop spans 16 amino acids. V lost 5 bases to trimming and J lost 6 bases; unmatched junction nucleotides: 5. The germline V gene has CDR1 ENHRY and CDR2 SYGVKD. The CDR3: CAISPGTSGRGDTQYF. In DNA form, the CDR3 reads TGTGCCATCAGTCCCGGGACTAGCGGGAGGGGGGATACGCAGTATTTT.

The chain recombines TRBV19 with TRBJ1-3; 10 bases fit TRBD1. CDR1 is LNHDA and CDR2 is SQIVND in the germline V gene (reference sequence). There are 18 residues in the CDR3. Unmatched junction bases numbered 10, after V lost 5 bases and J lost 0 bases. The CDR3: CASSFFSGTGDSGNTIYF. CDR3 sequence (DNA): TGTGCCAGTAGTTTTTTTTCCGGGACAGGGGACTCTGGAAACACCATATATTTT.

The genes are TRBV6-4 and TRBJ2-3; TRBD2 aligns across 10 bases. CDR3 length: 16 residues. V lost 0 bases, J lost 1 base, and 1 base stayed unmatched. Germline V CDR1 and CDR2: MRHNA, SNTAGT. CDR3 coding DNA: TGTGCCAGCAGTGACTCCGGGACTAGCGGCACAGATACGCAGTATTTT. Translated: CASSDSGTSGTDTQYF.

V is TRBV12-3 or TRBV12-4 and J is TRBJ2-3; D possibly matches TRBD1 or TRBD2 (5 bases each). CDR3 length: 14 amino acids. V was pared by 6 bases and J by 4 bases, with 14 bases between. The CDR3 loop is CASRSWGSSDTQYF. The DNA of the CDR3 is TGTGCCAGCAGGTCTTGGGGGAGCTCAGATACGCAGTATTTT.

A few counts support this clonotype. V and J are TRBV7-9 and TRBJ2-1, with D possibly being TRBD2 (7 bases). CDR1 SEHNR and CDR2 FQNEAQ come from the germline V gene (reference sequence). This CDR3 contains 18 residues. V lost 2 bases, J lost 0 bases, and 17 bases lay in between. CDR3 sequence: CASSLHRGGGSSYNEQFF. CDR3 nucleotides: TGTGCCAGCAGCTTACATCGAGGGGGGGGAAGCTCCTACAATGAGCAGTTCTTC.

This clonotype was counted a few times. The CDR3 here is CSATPNSGYYNEQFF. CDR3 nucleotide sequence: TGCAGTGCTACCCCGAATAGCGGGTACTACAATGAGCAGTTCTTC. The genes are TRBV20-1 and TRBJ2-1, with 7 bases identical to TRBD2. This CDR3 is built from 15 residues. The germline V gene has CDR1 DFQATT and CDR2 SNEGSKA (reference sequence). Germline trimming cut 4 bases from V and 3 bases from J; bases unmatched to any gene: 9.

About this clonotype: This could be a read error, since a much larger clone is one nucleotide away. The chain is built from TRBV12-3 or TRBV12-4 and TRBJ2-7, with unresolved D. The V gene lost 4 bases and the J gene lost 3 bases, with 13 bases spanning the gap. The CDR3 is made up of 14 amino acids. CDR3 in amino acids: CASSWSRTVYEQYF. CDR3 DNA sequence: TGTGCCAGCAGTTGGAGTCGGACGGTCTACGAGCAGTACTTC.

This chain joins TRBV6-1 and TRBJ1-5; 10 bases fit TRBD1. The CDR3 is made up of 18 amino acids. Germline trimming cut 5 bases from V and 7 bases from J; bases unmatched to any gene: 17. Germline V gene sequence: CDR1 MNHNS, CDR2 SASEGT. CDR3 residues: CASSPNRQGAGEAQPQHF. The CDR3 DNA sequence: TGTGCCAGCAGTCCAAACCGACAGGGGGCGGGGGAGGCGCAGCCCCAGCATTTT.

CDR3 sequence reads: CASSQTGGGYTF. CDR3 in DNA: TGTGCCAGCAGCCAAACAGGGGGCGGCTACACCTTC. The chain combines TRBV3-1 with TRBJ1-2; 9 bases agree with TRBD1. This CDR3 is built from 12 residues. Losses at the gene ends were 2 bases for V and 8 bases for J; bases not matched to a gene: 0. The germline gives CDR1 LGHDT, CDR2 YNNKEL (reference sequence).

On this clonotype itself: This may be a read error, as it is one base from a much larger clone. The J gene is TRBJ2-4, the V gene TRBV29-1; D possibly matches TRBD1 or TRBD2 (5 bases each). The J call may not be correct, given that the DNA end is closer to TRBJ2-7. CDR1 and CDR2 from the germline V gene are SQVTM and ANQGSEA. The CDR3 has 14 amino acids. CDR3 coding DNA: TGCAGCGTCCACGAGGGACCCGGGCACCACGAGCAGTACTTC. Protein: CSVHEGPGHHEQYF.